The text below deals with one T cell receptor beta chain. This table comes from immunoSEQ multiplex PCR, and its TCRdb copy is limited to in-frame clones, with some not included. This table holds about 250,000 clones, around 80% found once. The CDR3 totals 13 residues. CDR1 SGHVS and CDR2 FNYEAQ come from the germline V gene. Trimming left V 2 bases short and J 7 bases short, with 11 bases between. The data belong to a study of control samples from healthy donors and cancer patients. The clonotype was recovered from a woman in her sixties or seventies with lung cancer. The V and J genes are TRBV7-6 and TRBJ2-5, with unresolved D. The sample taken for sequencing was PBMCs. The CDR3 spells CASSLQLLGTQYF. CDR3 coding DNA: TGTGCCAGCAGCTTACAGCTGCTTGGGACCCAGTACTTC.